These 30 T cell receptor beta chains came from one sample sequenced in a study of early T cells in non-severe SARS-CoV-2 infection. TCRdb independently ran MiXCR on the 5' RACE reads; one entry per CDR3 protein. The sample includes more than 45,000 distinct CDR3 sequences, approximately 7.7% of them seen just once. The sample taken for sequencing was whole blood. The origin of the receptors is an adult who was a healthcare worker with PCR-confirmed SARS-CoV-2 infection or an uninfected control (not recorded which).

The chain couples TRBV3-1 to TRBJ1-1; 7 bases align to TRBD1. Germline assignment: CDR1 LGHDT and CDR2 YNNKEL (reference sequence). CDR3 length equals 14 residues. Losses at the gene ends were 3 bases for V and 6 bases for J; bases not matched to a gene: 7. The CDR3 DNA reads TGTGCCAGCAGCCAGACAGGGCACGGAGCTGAAGCTTTCTTT. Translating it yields CASSQTGHGAEAFF.

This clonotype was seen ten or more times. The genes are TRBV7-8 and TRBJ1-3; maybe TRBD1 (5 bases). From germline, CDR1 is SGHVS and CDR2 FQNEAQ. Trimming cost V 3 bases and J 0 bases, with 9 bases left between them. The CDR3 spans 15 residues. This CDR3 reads CASSLNGGSGNTIYF. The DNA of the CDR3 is TGTGCCAGCAGCTTGAATGGGGGCTCTGGAAACACCATATATTTT.

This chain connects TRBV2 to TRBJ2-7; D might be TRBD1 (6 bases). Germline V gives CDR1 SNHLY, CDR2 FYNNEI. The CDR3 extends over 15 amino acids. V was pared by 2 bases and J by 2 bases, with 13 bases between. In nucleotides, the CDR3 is TGTGCCAGCAGTGAACGGGTATCAGGGGCCTACGAGCAGTACTTC. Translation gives CASSERVSGAYEQYF.

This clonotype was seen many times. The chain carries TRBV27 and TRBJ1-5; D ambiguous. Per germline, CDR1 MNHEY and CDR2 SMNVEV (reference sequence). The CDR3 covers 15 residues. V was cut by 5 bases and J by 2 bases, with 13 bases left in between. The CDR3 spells CASSLWALGNQPQHF. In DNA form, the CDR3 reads TGTGCCAGCAGTCTTTGGGCTTTGGGCAATCAGCCCCAGCATTTT.

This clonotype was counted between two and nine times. The chain's CDR3 is CASSPRGGRFEELFF. The CDR3 DNA reads TGTGCCAGCAGCCCCAGAGGAGGGCGGTTCGAGGAGCTGTTTTTT. The chain employs TRBV7-2 and TRBJ2-2, with D maybe TRBD2 (6 bases). The CDR3 contains 15 residues. Trimming cost V 5 bases and J 10 bases, with 20 bases left between them. Germline CDR1 is SGHTA and CDR2 is FQGNSA.

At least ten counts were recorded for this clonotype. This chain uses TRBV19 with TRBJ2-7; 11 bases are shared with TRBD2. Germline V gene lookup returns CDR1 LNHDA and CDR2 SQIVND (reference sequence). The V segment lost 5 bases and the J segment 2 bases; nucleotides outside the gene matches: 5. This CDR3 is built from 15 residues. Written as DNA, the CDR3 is TGTGCCAGTAGTTTTGGGACTAGCGGAACCTACGAGCAGTACTTC. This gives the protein CASSFGTSGTYEQYF.

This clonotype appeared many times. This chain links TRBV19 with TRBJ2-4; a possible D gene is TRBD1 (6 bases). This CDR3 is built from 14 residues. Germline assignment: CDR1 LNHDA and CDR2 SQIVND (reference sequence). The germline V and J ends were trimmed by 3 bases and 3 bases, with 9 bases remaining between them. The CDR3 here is CASSITGRKNIQYF. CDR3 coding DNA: TGTGCCAGTAGTATCACAGGGCGCAAAAACATTCAGTACTTC.

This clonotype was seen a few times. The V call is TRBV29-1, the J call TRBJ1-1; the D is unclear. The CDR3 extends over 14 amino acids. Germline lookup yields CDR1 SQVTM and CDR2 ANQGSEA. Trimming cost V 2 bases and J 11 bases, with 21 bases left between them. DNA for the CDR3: TGCAGCGTTGAAATCTCCGGGTCAGGCAGCGGTGCTTTCTTT. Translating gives CSVEISGSGSGAFF.

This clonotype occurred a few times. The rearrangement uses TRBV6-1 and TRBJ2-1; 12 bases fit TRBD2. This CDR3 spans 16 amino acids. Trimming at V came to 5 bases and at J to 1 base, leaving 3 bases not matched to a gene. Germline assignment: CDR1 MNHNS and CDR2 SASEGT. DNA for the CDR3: TGTGCCAGCAGTTTGACTAGCGGGGGTTCCTACAATGAGCAGTTCTTC. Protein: CASSLTSGGSYNEQFF.

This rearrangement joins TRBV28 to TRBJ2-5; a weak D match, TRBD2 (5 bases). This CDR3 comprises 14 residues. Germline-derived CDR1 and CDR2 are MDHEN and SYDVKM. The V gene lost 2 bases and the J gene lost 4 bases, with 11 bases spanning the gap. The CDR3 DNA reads TGTGCCAGCAGTTTAGAGGGCGCAGGAGAGACCCAGTACTTC. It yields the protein CASSLEGAGETQYF.

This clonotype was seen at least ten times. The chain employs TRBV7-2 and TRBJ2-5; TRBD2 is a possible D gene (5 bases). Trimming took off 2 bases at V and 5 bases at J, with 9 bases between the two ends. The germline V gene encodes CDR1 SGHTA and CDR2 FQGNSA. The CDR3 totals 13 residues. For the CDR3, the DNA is TGTGCCAGCAGCTTAAATCGCGGGGAGACCCAGTACTTC. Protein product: CASSLNRGETQYF.

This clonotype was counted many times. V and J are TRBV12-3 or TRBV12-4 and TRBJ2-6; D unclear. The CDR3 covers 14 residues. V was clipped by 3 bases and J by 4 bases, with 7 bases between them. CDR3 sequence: CASSLVRGANVLTF. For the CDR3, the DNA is TGTGCCAGCAGTTTGGTGAGGGGGGCCAACGTCCTGACTTTC.

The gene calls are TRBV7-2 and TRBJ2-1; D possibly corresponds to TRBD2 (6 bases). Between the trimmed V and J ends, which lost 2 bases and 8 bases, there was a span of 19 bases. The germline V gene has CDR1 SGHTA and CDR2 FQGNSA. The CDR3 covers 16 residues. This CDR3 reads CASSLHPDRRRDEQFF. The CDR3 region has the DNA TGTGCCAGCAGCTTACATCCGGATCGGCGGAGGGATGAGCAGTTCTTC.

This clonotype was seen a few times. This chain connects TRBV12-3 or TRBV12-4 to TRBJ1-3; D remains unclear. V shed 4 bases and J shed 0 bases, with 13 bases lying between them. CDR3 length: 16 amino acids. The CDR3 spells CASSWWTESSGNTIYF. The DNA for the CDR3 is TGTGCCAGCAGTTGGTGGACGGAGAGCTCTGGAAACACCATATATTTT.

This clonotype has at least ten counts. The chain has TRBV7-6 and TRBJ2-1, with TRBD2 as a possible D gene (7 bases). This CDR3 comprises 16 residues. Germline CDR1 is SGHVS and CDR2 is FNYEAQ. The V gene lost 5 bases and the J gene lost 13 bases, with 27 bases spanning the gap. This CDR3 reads CASSLNEREGVGDQFF. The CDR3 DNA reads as TGTGCCAGCAGCCTCAACGAGAGGGAGGGGGTCGGTGATCAGTTCTTC.

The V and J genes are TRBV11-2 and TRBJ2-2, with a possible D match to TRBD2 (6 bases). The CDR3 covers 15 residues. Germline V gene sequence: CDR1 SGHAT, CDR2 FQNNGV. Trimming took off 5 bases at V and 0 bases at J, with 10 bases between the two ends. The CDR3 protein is CASSPGLSNTGELFF. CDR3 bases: TGTGCCAGCAGCCCGGGACTCTCGAACACCGGGGAGCTGTTTTTT.

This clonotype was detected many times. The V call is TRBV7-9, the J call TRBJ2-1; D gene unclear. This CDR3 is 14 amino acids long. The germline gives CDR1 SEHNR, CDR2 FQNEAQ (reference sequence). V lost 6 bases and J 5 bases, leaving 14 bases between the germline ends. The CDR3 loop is CASSPPVPDNEQFF. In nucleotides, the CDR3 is TGTGCCAGCAGTCCACCGGTCCCAGACAATGAGCAGTTCTTC.

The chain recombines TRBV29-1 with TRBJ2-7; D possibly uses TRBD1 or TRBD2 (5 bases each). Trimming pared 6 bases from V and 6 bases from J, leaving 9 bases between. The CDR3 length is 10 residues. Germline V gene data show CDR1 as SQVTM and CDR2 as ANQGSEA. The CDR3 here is CSVGTGEQYF. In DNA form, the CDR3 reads TGCAGCGTAGGGACGGGCGAGCAGTACTTC.

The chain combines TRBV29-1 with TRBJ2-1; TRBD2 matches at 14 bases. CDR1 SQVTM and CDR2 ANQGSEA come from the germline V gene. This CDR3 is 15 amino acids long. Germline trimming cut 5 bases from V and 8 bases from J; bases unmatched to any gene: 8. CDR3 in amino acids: CSVRGGLAGDDEQFF. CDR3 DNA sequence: TGCAGCGTTAGGGGGGGACTAGCGGGAGACGATGAGCAGTTCTTC.

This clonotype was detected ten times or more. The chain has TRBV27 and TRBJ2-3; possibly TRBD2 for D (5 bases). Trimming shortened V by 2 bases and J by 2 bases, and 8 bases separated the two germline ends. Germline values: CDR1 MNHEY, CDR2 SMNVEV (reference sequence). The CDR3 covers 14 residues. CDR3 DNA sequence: TGTGCCAGCAGTTTACGAGCGGTCACAGATACGCAGTATTTT. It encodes CASSLRAVTDTQYF.

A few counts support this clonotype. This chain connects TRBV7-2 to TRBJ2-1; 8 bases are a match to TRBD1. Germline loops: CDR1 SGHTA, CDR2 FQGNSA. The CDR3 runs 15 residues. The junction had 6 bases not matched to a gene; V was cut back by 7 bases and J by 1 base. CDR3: CASTAGQGSYNEQFF. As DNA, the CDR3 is TGTGCCAGCACCGCAGGACAGGGTTCCTACAATGAGCAGTTCTTC.

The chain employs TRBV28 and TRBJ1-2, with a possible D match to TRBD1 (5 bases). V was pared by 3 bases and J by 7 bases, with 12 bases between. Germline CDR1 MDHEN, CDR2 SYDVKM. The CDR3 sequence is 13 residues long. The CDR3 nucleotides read TGTGCCAGCAGTTTCAACAGGCAATTTGGCTACACCTTC. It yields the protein CASSFNRQFGYTF.

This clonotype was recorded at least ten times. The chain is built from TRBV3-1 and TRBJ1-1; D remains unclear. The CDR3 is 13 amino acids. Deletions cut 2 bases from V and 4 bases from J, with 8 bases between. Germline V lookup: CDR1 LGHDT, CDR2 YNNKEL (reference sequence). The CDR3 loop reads CASSQSPVTEAFF. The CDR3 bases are TGTGCCAGCAGCCAATCCCCCGTCACTGAAGCTTTCTTT.

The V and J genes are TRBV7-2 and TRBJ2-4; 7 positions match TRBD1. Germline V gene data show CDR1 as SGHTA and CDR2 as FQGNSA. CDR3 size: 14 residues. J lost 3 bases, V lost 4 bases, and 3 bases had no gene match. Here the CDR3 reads CASSSRDSKNIQYF. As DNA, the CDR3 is TGTGCCAGCAGCTCCCGGGACAGCAAAAACATTCAGTACTTC.

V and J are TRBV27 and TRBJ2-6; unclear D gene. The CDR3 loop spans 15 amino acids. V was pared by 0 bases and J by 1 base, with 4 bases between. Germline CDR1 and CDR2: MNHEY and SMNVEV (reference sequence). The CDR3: CASSLSGSGANVLTF. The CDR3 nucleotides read TGTGCCAGCAGTTTATCCGGGTCTGGGGCCAACGTCCTGACTTTC.

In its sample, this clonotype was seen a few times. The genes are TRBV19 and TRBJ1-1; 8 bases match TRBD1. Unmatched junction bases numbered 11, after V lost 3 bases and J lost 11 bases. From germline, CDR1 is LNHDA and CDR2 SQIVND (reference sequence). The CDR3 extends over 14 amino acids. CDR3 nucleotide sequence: TGTGCCAGTAGTATCCGCGACAGGGGCCAAGGTGCTTTCTTT. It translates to CASSIRDRGQGAFF.

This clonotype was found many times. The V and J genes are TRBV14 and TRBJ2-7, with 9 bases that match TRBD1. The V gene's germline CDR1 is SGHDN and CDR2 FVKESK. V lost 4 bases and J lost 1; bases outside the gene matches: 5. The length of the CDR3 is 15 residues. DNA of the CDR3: TGTGCCAGCAGCCCCTCCGGGACAGGGTCCTACGAGCAGTACTTC. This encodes CASSPSGTGSYEQYF.

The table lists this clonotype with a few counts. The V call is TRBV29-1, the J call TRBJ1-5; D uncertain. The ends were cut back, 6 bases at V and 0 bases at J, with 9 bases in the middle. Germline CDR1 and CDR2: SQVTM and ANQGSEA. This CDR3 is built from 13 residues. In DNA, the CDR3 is TGCAGCGTATCGAAAGATAGCAATCAGCCCCAGCATTTT. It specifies CSVSKDSNQPQHF.

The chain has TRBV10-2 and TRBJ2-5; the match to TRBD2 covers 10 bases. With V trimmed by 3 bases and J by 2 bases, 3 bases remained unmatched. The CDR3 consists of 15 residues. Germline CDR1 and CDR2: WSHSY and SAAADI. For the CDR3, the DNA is TGCGCCAGCAGTGAAGCGGGAGGGCGGCAAGAGACCCAGTACTTC. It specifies CASSEAGGRQETQYF.

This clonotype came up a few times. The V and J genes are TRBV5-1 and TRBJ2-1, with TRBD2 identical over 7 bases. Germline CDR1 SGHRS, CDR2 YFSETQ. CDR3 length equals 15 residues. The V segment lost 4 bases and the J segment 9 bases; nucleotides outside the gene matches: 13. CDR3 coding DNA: TGCGCCAGCAGCGCCGGGGGAGGGCCTACGGGTGAGCAGTTCTTC. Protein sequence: CASSAGGGPTGEQFF.